These 2 T cell receptor beta chains share one sample of origin, sequenced in a study of identical twins. Via MiXCR, TCRdb re-called the 5' RACE reads, giving one row per CDR3 protein. The repertoire holds 550,000 to 700,000 distinct CDR3 sequences, just under 10% seen once, with 3% in the top ten. In addition, the sample was reused for a study of yellow fever vaccine responses in identical twins.

Sequencing was carried out using PBMCs. Every receptor here comes from a woman younger than 35 in good health.

The chain links TRBV29-1 to TRBJ2-7; 7 bases line up with TRBD2. The CDR3 runs 15 residues. J gave up 2 bases and V 4 bases, and 11 bases lay outside the gene matches. Germline V gene data show CDR1 as SQVTM and CDR2 as ANQGSEA. The CDR3 is CSVVPSAGVTYEQYF. The CDR3 bases are TGCAGCGTTGTACCGTCTGCGGGGGTTACCTACGAGCAGTACTTC.

The CDR3 DNA reads as TGTGCCAGCAGCCCAGTCCTTACCGGGACAGGGTTCAGGCCCCTCCACTTT. Translating it yields CASSPVLTGTGFRPLHF. The chain is built from TRBV7-9 and TRBJ1-6; TRBD1 matches at 9 bases. Germline V CDR1 and CDR2: SEHNR, FQNEAQ (reference sequence). The CDR3 consists of 17 residues. After removal of 5 bases from V and 13 bases from J, the junction contained 18 bases not matched to a gene. The variable domain in full, completed from reference TRBV7-9 and TRBJ1-6, reads DTGVSQNPRHKITKRGQNVTFRCDPISEHNRLYWYRQTLGQGPEFLTYFQNEAQLEKSRLLSDRFSAERPKGSFSTLEIQRTEQGDSAMYLCASSPVLTGTGFRPLHFGNGTRLTVT.